This T cell receptor beta chain was documented in a study of glioma-infiltrating T cells. Amplification of TCR alpha and beta CDR3 regions from RNA used iRepertoire nested multiplex PCR. Input was about 85-400 ng of tissue mRNA or PBMC total RNA. TCRdb re-analysed the multiplex PCR reads in MiXCR, keeping a single row per CDR3 protein. The repertoire holds approximately 140,000 distinct CDR3 sequences, about 25% seen once, with under 35% in the top ten. This clonotype was detected once. The germline CDR1 and CDR2 sequences are LNHDA and SQIVND (reference sequence). V gave up 2 bases and J gave up 4 bases; unmatched junction bases: 7. CDR3 length: 16 residues.

The V and J genes are TRBV19 and TRBJ2-1, with TRBD1 matching 8 bases. The specimen sequenced was glioma tissue, nonneoplastic brain tissue, or PBMCs (not recorded which). This clonotype originated in a human donor with low-grade glioma or glioblastoma, undergoing nonglioma brain surgery, or in good health (not recorded which). CDR3 DNA: TGTGCCAGTAGTATATATGTGACAGGGGTTTACAATGAGCAGTTCTTC. It codes for CASSIYVTGVYNEQFF.